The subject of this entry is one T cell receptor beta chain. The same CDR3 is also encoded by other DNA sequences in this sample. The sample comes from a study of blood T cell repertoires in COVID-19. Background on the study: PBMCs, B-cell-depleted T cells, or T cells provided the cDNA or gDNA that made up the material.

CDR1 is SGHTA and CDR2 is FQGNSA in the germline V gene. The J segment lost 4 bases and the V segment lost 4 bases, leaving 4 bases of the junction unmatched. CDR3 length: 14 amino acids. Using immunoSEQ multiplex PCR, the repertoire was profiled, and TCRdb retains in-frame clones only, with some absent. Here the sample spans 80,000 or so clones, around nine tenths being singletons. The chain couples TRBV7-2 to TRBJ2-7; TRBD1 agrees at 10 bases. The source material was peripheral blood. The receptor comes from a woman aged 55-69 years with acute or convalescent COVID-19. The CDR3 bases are TGTGCCAGCAGCTCGCGACAGGGGGCGTACGAGCAGTACTTC. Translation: CASSSRQGAYEQYF.